The T cell receptor (beta chain) under discussion was sequenced for a study of T cell changes during pregnancy in multiple sclerosis. This table comes from immunoSEQ multiplex PCR, and its TCRdb copy is limited to in-frame clones, with some not included. The sample has roughly 60,000 clones, more than 80% seen once. Germline V gives CDR1 SEHNR, CDR2 FQNEAQ (reference sequence). CDR3 length equals 15 residues. Trimming removed 0 bases from V and 10 bases from J, with 16 bases in between. The source of this sequence is a female donor with multiple sclerosis, enrolled in a pregnancy study. Sample: CD4+ T cells from peripheral blood mononuclear cells, taken in the first trimester of pregnancy. The chain couples TRBV7-9 to TRBJ2-1, with D maybe TRBD1 (5 bases). The DNA of the CDR3 is TGTGCCAGCAGCTTAGCCGCAGGGCGAAGAAACGAGCAGTTCTTC. This codes for CASSLAAGRRNEQFF.